These 12 T cell receptor beta chains were all obtained from the same sample, sequenced in a study of T cell responses to AZD1222 COVID-19 vaccine. The table came from immunoSEQ multiplex PCR; TCRdb's copy has only in-frame clones and leaves some out. The top ten hold 15% to 20% of the sample, which has about 100,000 clones, around nine tenths seen once. The source material was peripheral blood, sampled on day 0 of AZD1222 vaccination. The receptors derive from an adult in good health.

This rearrangement joins TRBV11-2 to TRBJ2-7; the D call may be TRBD1 or TRBD2 (5 bases each). In germline, CDR1 is SGHAT, CDR2 FQNNGV. Trimming left V 5 bases short and J 5 bases short, with 16 bases between. The CDR3 extends over 14 amino acids. The CDR3 reads CASSLTVRGNEQYF. The CDR3 DNA follows: TGTGCCAGCAGCCTGACGGTGAGGGGTAACGAGCAGTACTTC.

The genes are TRBV5-6 and TRBJ2-1, with D maybe TRBD2 (6 bases). This CDR3 is 19 amino acids long. From germline, CDR1 is SGHDT and CDR2 YYEEEE. The V gene lost 1 base and the J gene lost 0 bases, with 20 bases spanning the gap. The CDR3, as DNA: TGTGCCAGCAGCTTGCGCCGAGGACGCTACGGGAGCTCCTACAATGAGCAGTTCTTC. Its translation: CASSLRRGRYGSSYNEQFF.

In its sample, this clone was seen once. The genes are TRBV12-3 or TRBV12-4 and TRBJ1-3; D is perhaps TRBD1 (5 bases). The CDR3 is 13 amino acids. Trimming took 9 bases from V and 1 from J, leaving 10 bases between them. CDR3: CASTRESGNTIYF. The CDR3 nucleotides read TGTGCCAGTACCAGGGAATCTGGAAACACCATATATTTT.

CDR3 nucleotides: TGTGCCAGCACAAAGCGGGGGGGCGTTGAGCAGTTCTTC. Protein: CASTKRGGVEQFF. The rearrangement uses TRBV12-3 or TRBV12-4 and TRBJ2-1, with 10 bases fitting TRBD2. The V and J ends lost 7 bases and 9 bases, in that order; junction bases with no gene match: 6. This CDR3 is built from 13 residues.

For the CDR3, the DNA is TGTGCCATCAGTGATAACCCCCAAGTGACAGGGCTAAGGGAGACCCAGTACTTC. Translating gives CAISDNPQVTGLRETQYF. The rearrangement joins TRBV10-3 to TRBJ2-5, with 7 positions matching TRBD1. The CDR3 runs to 18 residues. The germline V gene has CDR1 ENHRY and CDR2 SYGVKD. Trimming at V came to 3 bases and at J to 5 bases, leaving 18 bases not matched to a gene.

The chain is built from TRBV11-2 and TRBJ2-7; D uncertain. V lost 1 base to trimming and J lost 9 bases, with 22 bases between them. The CDR3 totals 16 residues. The germline V gene encodes CDR1 SGHAT and CDR2 FQNNGV. CDR3 region: CASSLAPVGRAFGQYF. Written as DNA, the CDR3 is TGTGCCAGCAGCTTAGCCCCCGTCGGAAGGGCATTCGGGCAGTACTTC.

This rearrangement joins TRBV6-2 or TRBV6-3 to TRBJ2-1; tentatively, D is TRBD1 (6 bases). The germline gives CDR1 MNHEY, CDR2 SVGEGT. The CDR3 consists of 13 residues. V was shortened by 4 bases and J by 2 bases, with 6 bases between the two germline ends. CDR3 in DNA: TGTGCCAGCAGTTGGGACACCTACAATGAGCAGTTCTTC. It yields the protein CASSWDTYNEQFF.

V gene TRBV27 combines with J gene TRBJ1-1; possible D gene TRBD1, 6 bases. From germline, CDR1 is MNHEY and CDR2 SMNVEV (reference sequence). The V end lost 2 bases, the J end lost 0 bases, and 16 bases lay between the germline ends. The CDR3 contains 17 residues. DNA for the CDR3: TGTGCCAGCAGTTTAGGGAGGGGGTACCTGATGAACACTGAAGCTTTCTTT. Amino acid sequence: CASSLGRGYLMNTEAFF.

In this sample, this clone turned up a few times. V gene TRBV19 combines with J gene TRBJ2-7; D possibly corresponds to TRBD2 (6 bases). V gave up 3 bases and J gave up 0 bases, with 15 bases separating them. The CDR3 has 16 residues. Germline loops: CDR1 LNHDA, CDR2 SQIVND (reference sequence). CDR3: CASSMRAGPSSYEQYF. Written as DNA, the CDR3 is TGTGCCAGTAGTATGAGGGCGGGACCCTCCTCCTACGAGCAGTACTTC.

The chain joins TRBV12-5 to TRBJ1-2; D remains ambiguous. From germline, CDR1 is LGHNT and CDR2 FRNRAP. CDR3 size: 13 residues. The germline V and J ends were trimmed by 2 bases and 5 bases, with 9 bases remaining between them. The CDR3 sequence is CASGLSTPYGYTF. CDR3 sequence (DNA): TGTGCTAGTGGTTTGTCGACCCCGTATGGCTACACCTTC.

The J gene is TRBJ1-1, the V gene TRBV30, with a possible D match to TRBD1 (6 bases). V lost 8 bases to trimming and J lost 5 bases, with 18 bases between them. Germline CDR1 GTSNPN, CDR2 SVGIG (reference sequence). This CDR3 comprises 13 residues. The CDR3 DNA reads TGTGCCCGGAATACAGGGCGGGAAACTGAAGCTTTCTTT. This sequence encodes CARNTGRETEAFF.

The V call is TRBV7-9, the J call TRBJ2-2, with unresolved D. The V gene's germline CDR1 is SEHNR and CDR2 FQNEAQ (reference sequence). Trimming pared 2 bases from V and 4 bases from J, leaving 5 bases between. The CDR3 is 13 amino acids. The CDR3 loop reads CASSLLGTGELFF. DNA for the CDR3: TGTGCCAGCAGCTTACTGGGCACCGGGGAGCTGTTTTTT. Supplemented by reference TRBV7-9 and TRBJ2-2, the full variable domain reads DTGVSQNPRHKITKRGQNVTFRCDPISEHNRLYWYRQTLGQGPEFLTYFQNEAQLEKSRLLSDRFSAERPKGSFSTLEIQRTEQGDSAMYLCASSLLGTGELFFGEGSRLTVL.